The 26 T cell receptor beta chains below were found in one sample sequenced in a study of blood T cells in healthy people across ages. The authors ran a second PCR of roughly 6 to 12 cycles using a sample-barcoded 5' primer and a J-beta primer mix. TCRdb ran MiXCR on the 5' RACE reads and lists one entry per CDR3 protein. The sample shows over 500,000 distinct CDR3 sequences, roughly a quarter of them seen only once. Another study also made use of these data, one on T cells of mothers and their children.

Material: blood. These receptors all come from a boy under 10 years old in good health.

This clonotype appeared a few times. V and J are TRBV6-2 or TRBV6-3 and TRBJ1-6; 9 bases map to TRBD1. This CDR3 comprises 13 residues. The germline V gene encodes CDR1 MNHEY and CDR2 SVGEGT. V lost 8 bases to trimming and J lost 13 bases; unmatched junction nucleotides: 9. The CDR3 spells CASYGGQGGPLHF. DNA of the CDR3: TGTGCCAGCTATGGGGGACAGGGAGGGCCCCTCCACTTT.

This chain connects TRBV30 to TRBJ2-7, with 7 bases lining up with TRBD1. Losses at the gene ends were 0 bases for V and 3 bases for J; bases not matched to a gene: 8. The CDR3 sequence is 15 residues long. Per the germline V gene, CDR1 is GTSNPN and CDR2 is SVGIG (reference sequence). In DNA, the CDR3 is TGTGCCTGGAGTGTAGGGACAGAGAAAGGCTACGAGCAGTACTTC. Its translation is CAWSVGTEKGYEQYF.

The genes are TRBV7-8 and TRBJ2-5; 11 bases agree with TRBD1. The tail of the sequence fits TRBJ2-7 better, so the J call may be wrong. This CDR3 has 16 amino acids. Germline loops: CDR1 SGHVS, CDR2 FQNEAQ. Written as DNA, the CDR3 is TGTGCCAGCAGCCCGACCGCCGGGACAGGGGGCTACGAGCAGTACTTC. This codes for CASSPTAGTGGYEQYF.

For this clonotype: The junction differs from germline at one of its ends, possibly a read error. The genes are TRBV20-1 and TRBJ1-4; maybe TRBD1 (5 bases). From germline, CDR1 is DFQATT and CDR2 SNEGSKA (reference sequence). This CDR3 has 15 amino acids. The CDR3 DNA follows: TGCAGTGCTAGTCCAGGGATGACAACTAATAAAAAACTGTTTTTT. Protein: CSASPGMTTNKKLFF.

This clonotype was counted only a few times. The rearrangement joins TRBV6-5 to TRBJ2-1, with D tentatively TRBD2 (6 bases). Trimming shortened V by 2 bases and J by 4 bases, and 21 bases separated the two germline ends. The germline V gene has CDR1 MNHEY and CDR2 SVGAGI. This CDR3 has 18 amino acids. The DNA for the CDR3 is TGTGCCAGCAGTTACGATTGGGATTGGCGGGAACTTTACAATGAGCAGTTCTTC. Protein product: CASSYDWDWRELYNEQFF.

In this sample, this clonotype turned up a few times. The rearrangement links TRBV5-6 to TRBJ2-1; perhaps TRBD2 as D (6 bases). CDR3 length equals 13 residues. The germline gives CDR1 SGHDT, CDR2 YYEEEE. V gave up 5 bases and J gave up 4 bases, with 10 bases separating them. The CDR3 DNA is TGTGCCAGCAGTTCGGAGGGGTACAATGAGCAGTTCTTC. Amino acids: CASSSEGYNEQFF.

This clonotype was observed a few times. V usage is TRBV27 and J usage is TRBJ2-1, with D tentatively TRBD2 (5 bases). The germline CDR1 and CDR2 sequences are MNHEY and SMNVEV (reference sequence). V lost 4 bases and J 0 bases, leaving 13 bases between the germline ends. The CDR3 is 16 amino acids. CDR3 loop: CASSSRTRYSYNEQFF. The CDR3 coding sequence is TGTGCCAGCAGTTCACGGACTCGCTACTCCTACAATGAGCAGTTCTTC.

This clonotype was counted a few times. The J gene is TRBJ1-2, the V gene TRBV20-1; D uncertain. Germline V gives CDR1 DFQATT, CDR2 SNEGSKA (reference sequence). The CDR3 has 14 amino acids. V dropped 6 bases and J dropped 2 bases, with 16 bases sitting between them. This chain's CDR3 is CSANPLGRNYGYTF. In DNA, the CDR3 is TGCAGTGCGAATCCCCTTGGACGGAACTATGGCTACACCTTC.

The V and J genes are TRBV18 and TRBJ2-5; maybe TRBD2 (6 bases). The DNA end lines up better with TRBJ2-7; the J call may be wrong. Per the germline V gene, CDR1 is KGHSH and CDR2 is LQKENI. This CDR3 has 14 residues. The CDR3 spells CASSPVAPGDEQYF. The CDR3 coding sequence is TGTGCCAGCTCACCAGTCGCCCCGGGGGACGAGCAGTACTTC.

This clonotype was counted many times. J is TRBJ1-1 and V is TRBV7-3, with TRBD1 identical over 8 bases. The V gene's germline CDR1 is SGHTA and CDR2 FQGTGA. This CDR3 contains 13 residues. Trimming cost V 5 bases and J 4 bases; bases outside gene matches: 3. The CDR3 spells CASSATGGTEAFF. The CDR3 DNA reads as TGTGCCAGCAGCGCAACAGGGGGCACTGAAGCTTTCTTT.

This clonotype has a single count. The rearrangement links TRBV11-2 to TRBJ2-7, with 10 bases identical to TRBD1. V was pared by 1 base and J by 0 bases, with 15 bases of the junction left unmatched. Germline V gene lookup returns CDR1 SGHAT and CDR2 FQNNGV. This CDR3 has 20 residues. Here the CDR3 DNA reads TGTGCCAGCAGCTTAGGCGAGGGCGACAGGGGGCTTTGGAGCTCCTACGAGCAGTACTTC. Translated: CASSLGEGDRGLWSSYEQYF.

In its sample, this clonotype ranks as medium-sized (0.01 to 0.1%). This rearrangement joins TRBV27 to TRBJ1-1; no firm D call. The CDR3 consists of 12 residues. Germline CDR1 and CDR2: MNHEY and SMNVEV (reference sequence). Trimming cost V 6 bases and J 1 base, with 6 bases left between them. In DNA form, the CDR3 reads TGTGCCAGCAGGGAGACGAACACTGAAGCTTTCTTT. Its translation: CASRETNTEAFF.

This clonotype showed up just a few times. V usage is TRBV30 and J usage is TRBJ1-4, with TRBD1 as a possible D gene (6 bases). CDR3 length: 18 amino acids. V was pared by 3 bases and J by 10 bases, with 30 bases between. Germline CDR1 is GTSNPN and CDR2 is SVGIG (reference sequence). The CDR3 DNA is TGTGCCTGGAGAGGAGGTCATCTTCAAAATTCAAGAGGGGGAAAACTGTTTTTT. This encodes CAWRGGHLQNSRGGKLFF.

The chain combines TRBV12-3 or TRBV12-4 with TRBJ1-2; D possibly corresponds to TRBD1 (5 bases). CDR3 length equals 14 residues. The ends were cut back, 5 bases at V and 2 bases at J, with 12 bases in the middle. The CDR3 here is CASSRDGRNYGYTF. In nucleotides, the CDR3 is TGTGCCAGCAGTCGGGACGGGCGAAACTATGGCTACACCTTC.

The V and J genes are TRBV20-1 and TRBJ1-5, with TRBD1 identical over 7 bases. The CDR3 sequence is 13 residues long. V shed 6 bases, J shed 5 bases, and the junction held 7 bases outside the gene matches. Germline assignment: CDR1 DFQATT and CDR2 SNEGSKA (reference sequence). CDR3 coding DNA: TGCAGTGCCGTACTCGGGACAGATCAGCCCCAGCATTTT. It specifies CSAVLGTDQPQHF.

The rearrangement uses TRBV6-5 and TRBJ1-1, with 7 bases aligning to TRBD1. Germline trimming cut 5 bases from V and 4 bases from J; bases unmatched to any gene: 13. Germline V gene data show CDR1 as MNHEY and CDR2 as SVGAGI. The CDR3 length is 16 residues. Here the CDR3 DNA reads TGTGCCAGCAGTACTCGGACAGGATCAAGATCCACTGAAGCTTTCTTT. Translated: CASSTRTGSRSTEAFF.

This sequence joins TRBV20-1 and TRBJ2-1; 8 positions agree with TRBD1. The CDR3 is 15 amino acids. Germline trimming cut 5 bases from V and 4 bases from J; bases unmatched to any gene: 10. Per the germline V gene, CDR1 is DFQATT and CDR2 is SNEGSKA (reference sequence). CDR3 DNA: TGCAGTGCTCCCTCTAGGACAGGGCCTTACAATGAGCAGTTCTTC. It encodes CSAPSRTGPYNEQFF.

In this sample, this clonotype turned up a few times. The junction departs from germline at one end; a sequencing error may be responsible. The CDR3 DNA sequence: TGTGCCAGCAGCCAAGATGGTGGGACTAACTTC. It is translated as CASSQDGGTNF. The V gene is TRBV3-1, the J gene TRBJ1-2, with TRBD1 as a possible D gene (5 bases). This CDR3 contains 11 residues. In germline, CDR1 is LGHDT, CDR2 YNNKEL (reference sequence).

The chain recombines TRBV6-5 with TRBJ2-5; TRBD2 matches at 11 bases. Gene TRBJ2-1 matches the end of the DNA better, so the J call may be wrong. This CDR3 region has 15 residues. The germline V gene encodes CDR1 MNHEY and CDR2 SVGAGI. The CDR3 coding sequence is TGTGCCAGCAGACAAAAACCTAGCGGGGGGAGAGAGCAGTTCTTC. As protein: CASRQKPSGGREQFF.

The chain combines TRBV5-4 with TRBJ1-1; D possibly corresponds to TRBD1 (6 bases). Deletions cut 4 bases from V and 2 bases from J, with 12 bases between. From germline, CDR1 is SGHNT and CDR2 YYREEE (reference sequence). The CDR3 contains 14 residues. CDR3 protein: CASSANRVNTEAFF. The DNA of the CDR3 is TGTGCCAGCAGCGCTAACAGGGTAAACACTGAAGCTTTCTTT.

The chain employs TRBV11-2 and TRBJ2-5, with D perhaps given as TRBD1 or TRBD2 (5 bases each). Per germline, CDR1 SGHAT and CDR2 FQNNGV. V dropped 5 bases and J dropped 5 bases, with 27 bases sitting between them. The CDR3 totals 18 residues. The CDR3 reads CASSPRGIRAPRYETQYF. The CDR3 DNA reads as TGTGCCAGCAGCCCCCGGGGCATTAGAGCACCGCGGTACGAGACCCAGTACTTC.

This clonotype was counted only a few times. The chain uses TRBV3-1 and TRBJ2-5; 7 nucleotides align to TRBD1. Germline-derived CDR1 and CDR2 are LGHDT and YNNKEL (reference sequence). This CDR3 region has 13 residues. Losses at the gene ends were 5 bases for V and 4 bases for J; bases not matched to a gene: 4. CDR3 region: CASSTRQGETQYF. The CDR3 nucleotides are TGTGCCAGCAGCACTCGACAGGGAGAGACCCAGTACTTC.

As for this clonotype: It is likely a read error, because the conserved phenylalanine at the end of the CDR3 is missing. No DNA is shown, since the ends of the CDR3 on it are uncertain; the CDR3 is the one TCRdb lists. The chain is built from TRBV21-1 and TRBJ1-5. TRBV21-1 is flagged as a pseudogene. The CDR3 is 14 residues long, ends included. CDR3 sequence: CASSKAVPNQPQHL.

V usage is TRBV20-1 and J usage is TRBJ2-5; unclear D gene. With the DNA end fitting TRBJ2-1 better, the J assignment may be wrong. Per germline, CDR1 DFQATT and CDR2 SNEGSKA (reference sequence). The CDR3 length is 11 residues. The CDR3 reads CSAHLPNEQFF. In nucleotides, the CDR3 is TGCAGTGCTCACCTCCCGAATGAGCAGTTCTTC.

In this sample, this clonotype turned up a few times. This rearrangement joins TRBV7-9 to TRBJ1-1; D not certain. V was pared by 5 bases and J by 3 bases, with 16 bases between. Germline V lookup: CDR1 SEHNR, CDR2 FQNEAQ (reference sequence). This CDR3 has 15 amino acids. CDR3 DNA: TGTGCCAGCAGCAAACGGACGGGCTCGTACACTGAAGCTTTCTTT. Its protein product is CASSKRTGSYTEAFF.

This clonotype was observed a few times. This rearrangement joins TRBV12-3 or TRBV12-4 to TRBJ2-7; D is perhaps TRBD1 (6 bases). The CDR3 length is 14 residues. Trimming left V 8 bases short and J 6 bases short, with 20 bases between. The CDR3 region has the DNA TGTGCCAGCCGGTCTAAGAGTTCGACAGGCGAGCAGTACTTC. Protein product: CASRSKSSTGEQYF.